The 10 T cell receptor beta chains listed next were all sequenced from one sample in a study of blood T cell repertoires in COVID-19. The method was immunoSEQ multiplex PCR; TCRdb's version includes in-frame clones alone and lacks a portion of them. The sample consists of about 110,000 clones, about three quarters of them appearing once. Input material: peripheral blood. These TCRs come from an elderly man with COVID-19, enrolled during active disease.

The chain carries TRBV25-1 and TRBJ1-5; no definite D call. The germline gives CDR1 MGHDK, CDR2 SYGVNS. CDR3 length equals 13 residues. V dropped 4 bases and J dropped 8 bases, with 12 bases sitting between them. The CDR3 nucleotides are TGTGCCAGCAGTGCCGAAAGCCAGGAGCCCCAGCATTTT. Translated, it gives CASSAESQEPQHF.

V gene TRBV15 combines with J gene TRBJ2-1; TRBD2 matches 8 bases. CDR1 LNHNV and CDR2 YYDKDF come from the germline V gene (reference sequence). The CDR3 sequence is 14 residues long. V was pared by 4 bases and J by 7 bases, with 6 bases of the junction left unmatched. The chain's CDR3 is CATSIRTGGNEQFF. As DNA, the CDR3 is TGTGCCACCAGCATTAGGACGGGGGGGAATGAGCAGTTCTTC.

This clone was detected once. The chain links TRBV19 to TRBJ2-1; possibly TRBD2 for D (5 bases). The CDR3 sequence is 12 residues long. Trimming pared 7 bases from V and 5 bases from J, leaving 9 bases between. Germline CDR1 and CDR2: LNHDA and SQIVND (reference sequence). The chain's CDR3 is CASTSRNNEQFF. The CDR3 DNA sequence: TGTGCCAGTACTAGCAGAAACAATGAGCAGTTCTTC.

The chain uses TRBV25-1 and TRBJ1-1; tentatively, D is TRBD1 (5 bases). With 1 base removed from V and 3 bases from J, the gap between germline ends came to 12 bases. The CDR3 has 15 residues. CDR1 is MGHDK, CDR2 SYGVNS, per germline. The CDR3 DNA sequence: TGTGCCAGCAGTGAATGGGTAGGGGCCGACACTGAAGCTTTCTTT. Its translation: CASSEWVGADTEAFF.

V usage is TRBV24-1 and J usage is TRBJ2-3; 14 bases map to TRBD2. Per germline, CDR1 KGHDR and CDR2 SFDVKD. V dropped 4 bases and J dropped 4; count of bases not matched to a gene: 0. CDR3 length: 15 amino acids. The CDR3 here is CATSETSGRADTQYF. The CDR3 nucleotides are TGTGCCACCAGTGAGACTAGCGGGAGGGCAGATACGCAGTATTTT.

The rearrangement uses TRBV9 and TRBJ2-2; 8 bases agree with TRBD2. V shed 1 base, J shed 6 bases, and the junction held 8 bases outside the gene matches. The CDR3 has 16 residues. Germline V lookup: CDR1 SGDLS, CDR2 YYNGEE. CDR3 protein: CASSVSGSALAGELFF. DNA of the CDR3: TGTGCCAGCAGCGTAAGCGGGAGCGCATTGGCCGGGGAGCTGTTTTTT.

This chain joins TRBV5-1 and TRBJ2-1; D possibly corresponds to TRBD1 (6 bases). V lost 1 base and J 8 bases, leaving 16 bases between the germline ends. CDR1 is SGHRS and CDR2 is YFSETQ in the germline V gene. This CDR3 contains 15 residues. CDR3 amino acids: CASSLLAQGLDEQFF. For the CDR3, the DNA is TGCGCCAGCAGCTTGTTGGCCCAGGGGCTGGATGAGCAGTTCTTC. Looking up the rest from reference TRBV5-1 and TRBJ2-1 gives the full variable domain: KAGVTQTPRYLIKTRGQQVTLSCSPISGHRSVSWYQQTPGQGLQFLFEYFSETQRNKGNFPGRFSGRQFSNSRSEMNVSTLELGDSALYLCASSLLAQGLDEQFFGPGTRLTVL.

Here the CDR3 reads CASRTDRGVVRDGYTF. The CDR3 region has the DNA TGCGCCAGCAGAACCGACAGGGGAGTCGTTCGTGATGGCTACACCTTC. J is TRBJ1-2 and V is TRBV4-1, with 8 bases lining up with TRBD1. The CDR3 contains 16 residues. Germline loops: CDR1 MGHRA, CDR2 YSYEKL. The ends lost 6 bases at V and 6 bases at J; junction bases unmatched: 15.

The chain has TRBV12-3 or TRBV12-4 and TRBJ2-3; D not resolved. V lost 0 bases and J lost 10, with 8 bases in between. The CDR3 spans 12 residues. The CDR3, as DNA: TGTGCCAGCAGTTTAGCTAGTAATTCGCAGTATTTT. It translates to CASSLASNSQYF.

The chain links TRBV5-1 to TRBJ1-1, with TRBD1 identical over 8 bases. V was clipped by 1 base and J by 5 bases; unmatched bases: 7. Germline CDR1 is SGHRS and CDR2 is YFSETQ. CDR3 length: 15 amino acids. CDR3 DNA: TGCGCCAGCAGCTTGTATGGACAGGGCGGGACTGAAGCTTTCTTT. It is translated as CASSLYGQGGTEAFF. Together with reference TRBV5-1 and TRBJ1-1, the CDR3 gives the full variable domain: KAGVTQTPRYLIKTRGQQVTLSCSPISGHRSVSWYQQTPGQGLQFLFEYFSETQRNKGNFPGRFSGRQFSNSRSEMNVSTLELGDSALYLCASSLYGQGGTEAFFGQGTRLTVV.